Included here is one T cell receptor beta chain sequence, with context. This sample is part of a study of shared T cell receptors in the human thymus. Germline lookup yields CDR1 MNHEY and CDR2 SVGAGI. Trimming left V 6 bases short and J 10 bases short, with 19 bases between. The CDR3 totals 15 residues. The method was immunoSEQ multiplex PCR; TCRdb's version includes in-frame clones alone and lacks a portion of them. The sample has about 500,000 clones, 75% to 85% seen once. This sample was also put to use in a study of human thymus T cells. That source notes: The people who donated were healthy Finnish babies having corrective surgery for congenital heart defects. The thymus tissue came from resections taken during corrective heart surgery. It looked as if thymic and blood repertoires used V and J genes in a biased way. Related research found strongly overlapping thymic repertoires in unrelated individuals.

V usage is TRBV6-5 and J usage is TRBJ1-6; D ambiguous. The specimen sequenced was thymocytes. The sequence was obtained from a boy younger than two with a congenital heart defect. The CDR3 DNA is TGTGCCAGCAGACCTACTCCTTACCGGTCGTCACCCCTCCACTTT. Translating it yields CASRPTPYRSSPLHF.